The source of this TCR beta chain is a study of identical twins. Unique molecular identifiers were present on the cDNA, which also gained a universal primer site by template switching. TCRdb used MiXCR to reprocess the 5' RACE reads, holding one entry per CDR3 protein. The table has some 710,000 distinct CDR3 sequences, 6.1% seen once. The V gene's germline CDR1 is GTSNPN and CDR2 SVGIG (reference sequence). With 1 base removed from V and 5 bases from J, the gap between germline ends came to 12 bases. The CDR3 is 13 residues long. This clonotype was counted between two and nine times. The V gene is TRBV30, the J gene TRBJ2-7; maybe TRBD2 (6 bases). This receptor was identified in a man younger than 35 in good health. The sequenced sample was naive T cells sorted from blood. CDR3 DNA: TGTGCCTGGAGTGGCAATAGCGGCCACGAGCAGTACTTC. Translating it yields CAWSGNSGHEQYF.